One sample yielded the 3 T cell receptor beta chains listed below, sequenced in a study of blood T cells in healthy people across ages. Combining a sample-barcoded 5' primer with a J-beta primer mix, a second PCR ran for 7 to 11 cycles. TCRdb re-called the 5' RACE reads through MiXCR, storing one row per CDR3 protein. Among around 940,000 distinct CDR3 sequences listed, roughly 51% were seen once. The sample was blood. The receptors stem from an older woman in good health.

The chain joins TRBV30 to TRBJ1-6; D ambiguous. This CDR3 has 17 amino acids. The germline V gene encodes CDR1 GTSNPN and CDR2 SVGIG (reference sequence). The V and J ends lost 4 bases and 0 bases respectively, with 16 bases between them. CDR3 protein: CAWTDIPLSSYNSPLHF. Written as DNA, the CDR3 is TGTGCCTGGACTGACATCCCCCTAAGCTCCTATAATTCACCCCTCCACTTT.

The chain carries TRBV25-1 and TRBJ2-5; 7 nucleotides align to TRBD2. The CDR3 length is 18 residues. V shed 1 base, J shed 4 bases, and the junction held 15 bases outside the gene matches. CDR1 is MGHDK, CDR2 SYGVNS, per germline. Written as DNA, the CDR3 is TGTGCCAGCAGTGAATCCGTTGGAGGTCTAGCGGTAGGAGAGACCCAGTACTTC. It codes for CASSESVGGLAVGETQYF.

The chain couples TRBV7-2 to TRBJ1-4, with TRBD1 matching over 9 bases. V shed 6 bases and J 9 bases; nucleotides not matched to a gene: 5. The CDR3 covers 13 residues. Germline CDR1 SGHTA, CDR2 FQGNSA. For the CDR3, the DNA is TGTGCCAGCAGTGGACAGGGGATTAAAAAACTGTTTTTT. Its protein product is CASSGQGIKKLFF.